The 27 T cell receptor beta chains presented below share a single source sample, sequenced in a study of T cell clonality in common variable immunodeficiency. Findings of the study overall: In common variable immunodeficiency, TCR beta chains reportedly carried fewer deletions and N-nucleotide insertions.

The method was immunoSEQ multiplex PCR; TCRdb's version includes in-frame clones alone and lacks a portion of them. This sample comprises about 34,000 clones, none seen once only. These receptors lack a known antigen. The specimen was peripheral blood mononuclear cells. The origin of the receptors is a human donor with common variable immunodeficiency.

In this sample, this clone turned up a few times. Coverage ceases 3 residues before the CDR3 finishes, and the germline J gene fills in the end. V is TRBV7-9 and J is TRBJ1-3; D uncertain. V lost 5 bases and J lost 7, with 6 bases in between. Germline CDR1 reads SEHNR; CDR2 reads FQNEAQ (reference sequence). The CDR3 contains 11 residues. The DNA read from the CDR3 is TGTGCCAGCAGCCATCGGAACACC. Translation: CASSHRNT. The whole CDR3 is CASSHRNTIYF.

As regards this clone: The CDR3 end lies 3 residues beyond the end of the read and is filled in from the germline J gene. The V call is TRBV18, the J call TRBJ2-3; no reliable D call. The CDR3 has 13 residues. V lost 1 base and J lost 2, with 4 bases in between. Germline values: CDR1 KGHSH, CDR2 LQKENI. The part of the CDR3 DNA that was read is TGTGCCAGCTCACCACTCGTCACAGATACG. Its translation: CASSPLVTDT. From start to end, the CDR3 is CASSPLVTDTQYF.

The sample holds many counts of this clone. The read is 3 residues too short to cover the CDR3 end, so that end is filled in from the germline J gene. The chain employs TRBV24-1 and TRBJ2-3; D is unclear. The V gene lost 2 bases and the J gene lost 6 bases, with 8 bases spanning the gap. The CDR3 runs 13 residues. Looked up from germline, CDR1 is KGHDR and CDR2 is SFDVKD. The chain's CDR3 is CATSDSTSDTQYF. The DNA read from the CDR3 is TGTGCCACCAGTGATTCTACTTCGGATACG.

Points on this clone: The read ends 3 residues shy of where the CDR3 ends; the end is completed using the germline J gene. The chain links TRBV10-3 to TRBJ2-5; possibly TRBD1 for D (6 bases). Per germline, CDR1 ENHRY and CDR2 SYGVKD. This CDR3 contains 13 residues. The V and J ends lost 4 bases and 5 bases respectively, with 11 bases between them. CDR3 in amino acids: CAISAGVAETQYF. The DNA read from the CDR3 is TGTGCCATCAGTGCAGGGGTCGCGGAGACC.

This clone was detected a few times. The junction does not match germline at one end; this may be a read error. The DNA ends 3 residues before the CDR3 does, and the rest of the CDR3 is filled in from the germline J gene. The rearrangement joins TRBV7-9 to TRBJ2-3; D possibly corresponds to TRBD2 (7 bases). In germline, CDR1 is SEHNR, CDR2 FQNEAQ (reference sequence). CDR3 length: 13 amino acids. The CDR3 protein is CSSSLGGGDTQYF. The DNA read from the CDR3 is TGTTCCAGCAGCTTAGGGGGGGGAGATACG.

There are many counts of this clone. CDR3 residues: CASSQDPGRVRPQHF. The covered CDR3 bases are TGCGCCAGCAGCCAAGATCCGGGCAGGGTCAGACCC. The V call is TRBV4-1, the J call TRBJ1-5; D possibly corresponds to TRBD1 (5 bases). The CDR3 end falls 3 residues outside the read, so it is completed with the germline J gene. CDR1 MGHRA and CDR2 YSYEKL come from the germline V gene. The CDR3 totals 15 residues.

This clone was seen many times. The read gets to within 3 residues of the CDR3 end, and the germline J gene fills in the rest. The chain couples TRBV7-6 to TRBJ2-5; TRBD1 aligns across 8 bases. CDR1 SGHVS and CDR2 FNYEAQ come from the germline V gene. J lost 4 bases, V lost 1 base, and 14 bases had no gene match. CDR3 length: 18 amino acids. The CDR3 bases that were read are TGTGCCAGCAGCTTAGGGGTGGTTGGACAGGGAGCCGCAGAGACC. Its protein is CASSLGVVGQGAAET. The complete CDR3 sequence is CASSLGVVGQGAAETQYF.

This clone was observed many times. The observed sequence ends 3 residues before the CDR3 terminus, with the missing tail filled in from the germline J gene. The chain recombines TRBV11-2 with TRBJ1-6, with D uncertain. The V and J ends lost 1 base and 4 bases respectively, with 5 bases between them. The length of the CDR3 is 14 residues. Looked up from germline, CDR1 is SGHAT and CDR2 is FQNNGV. This chain's CDR3 is CASSLGGYNSPLHF. The CDR3 DNA, read in part, is TGTGCCAGCAGCTTAGGAGGTTATAATTCACCC.

As to this clone: The read gets to within 3 residues of the CDR3 end, and the germline J gene fills in the rest. V and J are TRBV30 and TRBJ1-3; D remains unclear. This CDR3 has 14 amino acids. Trimming stripped 0 bases from V and 4 bases from J, with 10 bases between. Germline CDR1 GTSNPN, CDR2 SVGIG (reference sequence). Partial CDR3 DNA: TGTGCCTGGAGTGTAATGTATCCCGGAAACACC. Translation: CAWSVMYPGNT. The entire CDR3 sequence reads CAWSVMYPGNTIYF.

In regard to this clone: With the read ending 3 residues before the CDR3 end, the germline J gene is used to fill in that end. V and J are TRBV19 and TRBJ2-7, with TRBD2 matching over 10 bases. The V segment lost 9 bases and the J segment 5 bases; nucleotides outside the gene matches: 13. The CDR3 runs 15 residues. CDR1 LNHDA and CDR2 SQIVND come from the germline V gene (reference sequence). The CDR3 sequence is CASALRSGRSDEQYF. CDR3 DNA (partial): TGTGCCAGCGCCCTACGTAGCGGGAGGTCCGACGAG.

This clone has a count of ten or more. Read coverage stops 3 residues before the CDR3 terminus; the germline J gene supplies the remainder. The V call is TRBV7-9, the J call TRBJ2-5, with 7 positions matching TRBD2. V dropped 2 bases and J dropped 2; count of bases not matched to a gene: 5. CDR3 size: 15 residues. Germline values: CDR1 SEHNR, CDR2 FQNEAQ (reference sequence). The CDR3 protein is CASSLRIGGQETQYF. Incomplete CDR3 DNA: TGTGCCAGCAGCTTAAGGATCGGGGGGCAAGAGACC.

As regards this clone: The sequence runs out 3 residues before the end of the CDR3; the remainder is reconstructed from the germline J gene. The chain has TRBV6-2 or TRBV6-3 and TRBJ1-2, with D possibly matching TRBD1 (6 bases). The CDR3 contains 14 residues. V lost 2 bases to trimming and J lost 4 bases, with 11 bases between them. CDR1 MNHEY and CDR2 SVGEGT come from the germline V gene. CDR3 protein: CASSYPGQSYGYTF. The CDR3 bases that were read are TGTGCCAGCAGTTACCCCGGACAGAGCTATGGC.

This clone was picked up a small number of times. The CDR3 extends 3 residues past the end of the read, so its final part is completed from the germline J gene. The genes are TRBV7-6 and TRBJ2-7; D is unclear. V was shortened by 1 base and J by 2 bases, with 12 bases between the two germline ends. Germline assignment: CDR1 SGHVS and CDR2 FNYEAQ. This CDR3 has 15 amino acids. CDR3 sequence: CASSLDAVRTYEQYF. The sequenced part of the CDR3 DNA is TGTGCCAGCAGCTTAGATGCAGTGCGGACCTACGAG.

This clone was counted a few times. From the germline J gene comes the end of the CDR3, since the read stops 3 residues before it. The chain recombines TRBV5-1 with TRBJ2-7; 9 bases line up with TRBD1. The germline gives CDR1 SGHRS, CDR2 YFSETQ. Unmatched junction bases numbered 3, after V lost 3 bases and J lost 2 bases. The length of the CDR3 is 14 residues. CDR3 amino acids: CASSWGQGTYEQYF. The DNA read from the CDR3 is TGCGCCAGCAGCTGGGGACAGGGAACCTACGAG.

This clone was found a few times. The read ends 3 residues before the CDR3 terminus; that terminus is restored from the germline J gene. This chain connects TRBV7-2 to TRBJ1-3; the D is unclear. The CDR3 length is 15 residues. Trimming stripped 2 bases from V and 2 bases from J, with 10 bases between. Germline-derived CDR1 and CDR2 are SGHTA and FQGNSA. CDR3 region: CASSLKGSPGNTIYF. CDR3 bases read: TGTGCCAGCAGCTTAAAGGGCAGCCCTGGAAACACC.

Ten or more counts support this clone. The missing CDR3 end, 3 residues past where the read stops, is filled in from the germline J gene. The chain combines TRBV7-3 with TRBJ2-1, with 8 positions matching TRBD2. The V gene end was trimmed by 3 bases and the J gene end by 4 bases; junction bases not matched to a gene: 8. The germline V gene has CDR1 SGHTA and CDR2 FQGTGA. The CDR3 consists of 16 residues. CDR3 protein: CASSFYGTRAYNEQFF. Incomplete CDR3 DNA: TGTGCCAGCAGCTTTTACGGGACTAGGGCTTACAATGAG.

This clone showed up many times. The sequenced fragment ends 3 residues before the CDR3 boundary, so the rest is inferred from the germline J gene. The gene calls are TRBV29-1 and TRBJ1-2; TRBD1 is a possible D gene (5 bases). Trimming removed 4 bases from V and 5 bases from J, with 11 bases in between. The CDR3 is 12 amino acids. Germline V lookup: CDR1 SQVTM, CDR2 ANQGSEA. The CDR3 sequence is CSVVGGVYGYTF. CDR3 bases read: TGCAGCGTTGTGGGGGGGGTATATGGC.

Turning to this clone: Other DNA variants within this sample encode the same CDR3. The CDR3: CASSDTSGTDTQYF. CDR3 DNA, as far as it was read: TGTGCCAGCAGTGATACTAGCGGCACAGATACG. The chain links TRBV2 to TRBJ2-3; 7 bases agree with TRBD2. Read sequence stops 3 residues before the CDR3 end, and the germline J gene provides the missing end. CDR3 size: 14 residues. J gave up 1 base and V 3 bases, and 1 base lay outside the gene matches. CDR1 and CDR2 (germline): SNHLY, FYNNEI.

Concerning this clone: The missing CDR3 end, 3 residues past where the read stops, is filled in from the germline J gene. The chain has TRBV30 and TRBJ1-2; D is possibly TRBD1 (6 bases). In germline, CDR1 is GTSNPN, CDR2 SVGIG (reference sequence). V lost 8 bases and J 4 bases, leaving 17 bases between the germline ends. The CDR3 is 13 residues long. The sequenced CDR3 bases are TGTGCCGGGTCTAGGGGGGGGGCCTATGGC. Translation: CAGSRGGAYG. The CDR3 as a whole reads CAGSRGGAYGYTF.

There are many counts of this clone. CDR3 bases read: TGTGCCAGCTCACAGGGGGCTCATAACGAG. This gives the protein CASSQGAHNE. The full CDR3 sequence reads CASSQGAHNEQYF. The rearrangement uses TRBV18 and TRBJ2-7, with 7 bases that match TRBD1. The DNA ends 3 residues before the CDR3 does, and the rest of the CDR3 is filled in from the germline J gene. This CDR3 spans 13 amino acids. Trimming at V came to 4 bases and at J to 5 bases, leaving 5 bases not matched to a gene. Per germline, CDR1 KGHSH and CDR2 LQKENI.

This clone was found many times. The read terminates 3 residues ahead of where the CDR3 ends, so the germline J gene completes it. The rearrangement joins TRBV7-9 to TRBJ1-4; D unclear. The CDR3 extends over 15 amino acids. Germline V gene data show CDR1 as SEHNR and CDR2 as FQNEAQ (reference sequence). V gave up 5 bases and J gave up 8 bases, with 18 bases separating them. CDR3 residues: CASSRRFRGGEKLFF. The covered CDR3 bases are TGTGCCAGCAGCCGGAGGTTTCGCGGAGGCGAAAAA.

This clone was seen repeatedly, ten times or more. The read ends 3 residues early relative to the CDR3; the germline J gene fills the gap. The chain carries TRBV11-2 and TRBJ2-7; TRBD2 matches at 7 bases. The CDR3 loop spans 14 amino acids. Germline assignment: CDR1 SGHAT and CDR2 FQNNGV. Trimming at V came to 3 bases and at J to 1 base, leaving 3 bases not matched to a gene. The CDR3 loop is CASSLTSFSYEQYF. CDR3 DNA (partial): TGTGCCAGCAGCTTGACTAGCTTTTCCTACGAG.

This clone was counted between two and nine times. The CDR3 goes on 3 residues after the read ends, and that part is filled in from the germline J gene. V and J are TRBV11-3 and TRBJ2-7; weak D call: TRBD2 (7 bases). V gave up 4 bases and J gave up 6 bases, with 10 bases separating them. Germline CDR1 and CDR2: SGHNT and YENEEA. The CDR3 is 12 residues long. The CDR3 is CASSSGGVEQYF. The sequenced part of the CDR3 DNA is TGTGCCAGCAGCTCGGGGGGCGTCGAG.

This clone was picked up many times. The CDR3 extends 3 residues past the end of the read, so its final part is completed from the germline J gene. The chain links TRBV5-4 to TRBJ2-3; D is unclear. CDR1 and CDR2 (germline): SGHNT, YYREEE (reference sequence). The CDR3 spans 14 residues. Trimming left V 4 bases short and J 7 bases short, with 16 bases between. This chain's CDR3 is CASSALASRHTQYF. The part of the CDR3 DNA that was read is TGTGCCAGCAGCGCCTTAGCCTCCCGGCATACG.

This clone occurred many times. The observed sequence ends 3 residues before the CDR3 terminus, with the missing tail filled in from the germline J gene. This rearrangement joins TRBV5-4 to TRBJ1-2, with D perhaps TRBD1 (5 bases). CDR3 length: 15 amino acids. Germline CDR1 and CDR2: SGHNT and YYREEE (reference sequence). The V gene lost 4 bases and the J gene lost 4 bases, with 17 bases spanning the gap. The CDR3 protein is CASSPGLGTTYGYTF. CDR3 DNA, as far as it was read: TGTGCCAGCAGCCCGGGACTCGGGACCACCTATGGC.

This clone was seen only a few times. CDR3 sequence reads: CASSFFSSYEQYF. The CDR3 bases that were read are TGTGCCAGCAGCTTCTTCAGCTCCTACGAG. This chain connects TRBV7-8 to TRBJ2-7, with D unresolved. The read ends 3 residues before the CDR3 terminus; that terminus is restored from the germline J gene. Germline assignment: CDR1 SGHVS and CDR2 FQNEAQ. Trimming took off 3 bases at V and 0 bases at J, with 6 bases between the two ends. CDR3 length: 13 amino acids.

Comments on this clone: The read gets to within 3 residues of the CDR3 end, and the germline J gene fills in the rest. V and J are TRBV7-2 and TRBJ1-1; D unresolved. Germline-derived CDR1 and CDR2 are SGHTA and FQGNSA. Trimming left V 5 bases short and J 4 bases short, with 17 bases between. The CDR3 contains 15 residues. The CDR3 is CASSLGLGLGTEAFF. The covered CDR3 bases are TGTGCCAGCAGCCTCGGACTGGGGTTGGGCACTGAA.